This T cell receptor (beta chain) was sequenced for a study of control samples from healthy donors and cancer patients. Profiled with immunoSEQ multiplex PCR; TCRdb holds only in-frame clones, not every one. The sample holds more than 85,000 clones, roughly 91% seen once. This CDR3 contains 16 residues. CDR1 SGHTA and CDR2 FQGTGA come from the germline V gene. V gave up 0 bases and J gave up 7 bases; unmatched junction bases: 5. Material: blood. This clonotype was sampled from a woman between 45 and 65 years old in good health. The chain is built from TRBV7-3 and TRBJ2-1; 11 nucleotides align to TRBD2. Here the CDR3 reads CASSLTGTSGGNEQFF. CDR3 bases: TGTGCCAGCAGCTTAACCGGGACTAGCGGTGGGAATGAGCAGTTCTTC.